The 25 T cell receptor beta chains reported below all come from one sample, sequenced in a study of T-cell memory formation after mild COVID-19. In TCRdb, the 5' RACE reads were re-called with MiXCR into one record per CDR3 protein. The table has approximately 42,000 distinct CDR3 sequences, approximately 7% seen once. Specimen: PBMCs or a T cell subset sorted from them (not recorded which). The receptor source for this set is an adult who had mild COVID-19 (a few samples of this study predate the infection). Cell type and time point are not known.

Many counts were recorded for this clonotype. This sequence joins TRBV11-2 and TRBJ2-1, with D perhaps matching TRBD1 (5 bases). CDR1 and CDR2 (germline): SGHAT, FQNNGV. The length of the CDR3 is 15 residues. V was shortened by 4 bases and J by 4 bases, with 14 bases between the two germline ends. CDR3 region: CASSSWGQGYNEQFF. The CDR3 coding sequence is TGTGCCAGCAGCTCCTGGGGTCAGGGTTACAATGAGCAGTTCTTC. Variable domain in full (rest from reference TRBV11-2 and TRBJ2-1): EAGVAQSPRYKIIEKRQSVAFWCNPISGHATLYWYQQILGQGPKLLIQFQNNGVVDDSQLPKDRFSAERLKGVDSTLKIQPAKLEDSAVYLCASSSWGQGYNEQFFGPGTRLTVL.

This chain joins TRBV12-3 or TRBV12-4 and TRBJ1-2; D is uncertain. CDR3 length equals 12 residues. V dropped 3 bases and J dropped 7 bases, with 9 bases sitting between them. The CDR3 coding sequence is TGTGCCAGCAGTTTGGTTGGTATTGGCTACACCTTC. This encodes CASSLVGIGYTF.

This clonotype appeared many times. This sequence joins TRBV27 and TRBJ2-6, with D unclear. Trimming pared 5 bases from V and 6 bases from J, leaving 14 bases between. Germline CDR1 and CDR2: MNHEY and SMNVEV (reference sequence). The CDR3 has 15 amino acids. CDR3 nucleotides: TGTGCCAGCAGTCCGCCCGCGCTCTTGGCCAACGTCCTGACTTTC. Translated, it gives CASSPPALLANVLTF.

The chain couples TRBV5-1 to TRBJ1-1, with D possibly matching TRBD1 (6 bases). The CDR3 covers 15 residues. Per germline, CDR1 SGHRS and CDR2 YFSETQ. V was trimmed by 4 bases and J by 5 bases, leaving 18 bases between them. CDR3 sequence (DNA): TGCGCCAGCAGCATTAACACCAGGGGTAGGACTGAAGCTTTCTTT. Amino acids: CASSINTRGRTEAFF.

The sample holds a few counts of this clonotype. The chain uses TRBV19 and TRBJ2-3, with TRBD1 matching 10 bases. J was trimmed by 3 bases and V by 6 bases; bases with no gene match: 3. CDR3 length: 14 amino acids. CDR1 and CDR2 from the germline V gene are LNHDA and SQIVND (reference sequence). CDR3 in amino acids: CASRDRGRTDTQYF. As DNA, the CDR3 is TGTGCCAGTAGGGACAGGGGGAGGACAGATACGCAGTATTTT.

This clonotype was observed at least ten times. The gene calls are TRBV5-1 and TRBJ2-6; 10 positions agree with TRBD1. Germline CDR1 is SGHRS and CDR2 is YFSETQ. The CDR3 is made up of 20 amino acids. Trimming cost V 4 bases and J 0 bases; bases outside gene matches: 13. The CDR3 reads CASSPNRDRGPGSGANVLTF. CDR3 bases: TGCGCCAGCAGCCCGAACCGGGACAGGGGCCCGGGCTCTGGGGCCAACGTCCTGACTTTC.

This clonotype was detected only a few times. This sequence joins TRBV4-3 and TRBJ1-5; 10 bases map to TRBD1. The CDR3 spans 15 residues. The germline V gene encodes CDR1 LGHNA and CDR2 YSLEER. Trimming at V came to 4 bases and at J to 7 bases, leaving 7 bases not matched to a gene. CDR3 amino acids: CASSPGTGAGQPQHF. Written as DNA, the CDR3 is TGCGCCAGCAGCCCCGGGACAGGGGCTGGACAGCCCCAGCATTTT.

Ten or more counts support this clonotype. V gene TRBV15 combines with J gene TRBJ2-1; 8 nucleotides line up with TRBD2. The CDR3 is 16 amino acids. Germline V lookup: CDR1 LNHNV, CDR2 YYDKDF (reference sequence). After removal of 1 base from V and 4 bases from J, the junction contained 6 bases not matched to a gene. CDR3 in DNA: TGTGCCACCAGCAGAGCCAGCGGGAGCACGTACAATGAGCAGTTCTTC. It encodes CATSRASGSTYNEQFF.

The sample holds many counts of this clonotype. This rearrangement joins TRBV18 to TRBJ2-1; 13 nucleotides agree with TRBD2. The CDR3 is made up of 14 amino acids. CDR1 KGHSH and CDR2 LQKENI come from the germline V gene. The junction had 5 bases not matched to a gene; V was cut back by 6 bases and J by 9 bases. CDR3 coding DNA: TGTGCCAGCTCCGGGACTAGCGGGACTGGTGAGCAGTTCTTC. It is translated as CASSGTSGTGEQFF.

This clonotype showed up many times. This chain joins TRBV12-3 or TRBV12-4 and TRBJ2-7; 8 bases map to TRBD2. J was trimmed by 5 bases and V by 4 bases; bases with no gene match: 13. The CDR3 contains 16 residues. The CDR3 here is CASSSRGAVAGNEQYF. The CDR3 bases are TGTGCCAGCAGTTCTAGGGGGGCGGTAGCGGGAAACGAGCAGTACTTC.

This clonotype came up a few times. The J gene is TRBJ2-1, the V gene TRBV25-1; TRBD2 matches at 9 bases. Germline-derived CDR1 and CDR2 are MGHDK and SYGVNS. CDR3 length: 15 amino acids. V gave up 2 bases and J gave up 5 bases; unmatched junction bases: 4. The CDR3 sequence is CASSESGGKDNEQFF. The CDR3 nucleotides read TGTGCCAGCAGTGAAAGCGGGGGGAAGGACAATGAGCAGTTCTTC.

A few counts support this clonotype. The V and J genes are TRBV20-1 and TRBJ1-1; no definite D call. This CDR3 has 17 amino acids. Germline V gene data show CDR1 as DFQATT and CDR2 as SNEGSKA (reference sequence). Deletions cut 0 bases from V and 0 bases from J, with 17 bases between. Here the CDR3 reads CSARDAAKGSMNTEAFF. CDR3 bases: TGCAGTGCTAGAGATGCAGCTAAGGGATCCATGAACACTGAAGCTTTCTTT.

This clonotype has a count of ten or more. The V and J genes are TRBV5-1 and TRBJ2-1; maybe TRBD2 (6 bases). V dropped 4 bases and J dropped 4 bases, with 12 bases sitting between them. The CDR3 totals 14 residues. Per germline, CDR1 SGHRS and CDR2 YFSETQ. CDR3 loop: CASSRGGEYNEQFF. The CDR3 coding sequence is TGCGCCAGCAGCAGGGGAGGAGAGTACAATGAGCAGTTCTTC.

This clonotype has at least ten counts. The chain carries TRBV7-6 and TRBJ2-1; 8 bases fit TRBD2. The V segment lost 2 bases and the J segment 9 bases; nucleotides outside the gene matches: 6. Looked up from germline, CDR1 is SGHVS and CDR2 is FNYEAQ. The CDR3 is 14 amino acids. CDR3 amino acids: CASSLRAGAGEQFF. DNA for the CDR3: TGTGCCAGCAGCTTAAGAGCGGGGGCTGGTGAGCAGTTCTTC.

This clonotype has a count of ten or more. V is TRBV4-3 and J is TRBJ1-6, with a possible D match to TRBD1 (5 bases). The V gene's germline CDR1 is LGHNA and CDR2 YSLEER. The V end lost 0 bases, the J end lost 6 bases, and 9 bases lay between the germline ends. The CDR3 contains 15 residues. The chain's CDR3 is CASSQDAQGNSPLHF. In DNA form, the CDR3 reads TGCGCCAGCAGCCAAGATGCCCAGGGTAATTCACCCCTCCACTTT.

This clonotype was detected ten times or more. This rearrangement joins TRBV5-4 to TRBJ2-7; unclear D gene. CDR3 size: 12 residues. The germline V gene has CDR1 SGHNT and CDR2 YYREEE (reference sequence). The V gene lost 2 bases and the J gene lost 3 bases, with 6 bases spanning the gap. CDR3 coding DNA: TGTGCCAGCAGCTTTAACAGCTACGAGCAGTACTTC. This gives the protein CASSFNSYEQYF. Looking up the rest from reference TRBV5-4 and TRBJ2-7 gives the full variable domain: ETGVTQSPTHLIKTRGQQVTLRCSSQSGHNTVSWYQQALGQGPQFIFQYYREEENGRGNFPPRFSGLQFPNYSSELNVNALELDDSALYLCASSFNSYEQYFGPGTRLTVT.

This clonotype was counted many times. The rearrangement uses TRBV30 and TRBJ1-1, with no clear D. Germline CDR1 GTSNPN, CDR2 SVGIG (reference sequence). V shed 0 bases and J shed 1 base, with 9 bases lying between them. This CDR3 has 14 residues. The CDR3 reads CAWSVSAENTEAFF. The CDR3 bases are TGTGCCTGGAGTGTATCGGCAGAGAACACTGAAGCTTTCTTT.

The chain is built from TRBV10-3 and TRBJ2-5; possibly TRBD1 for D (6 bases). The CDR3 spans 15 residues. V gave up 6 bases and J gave up 3 bases, with 17 bases separating them. Per the germline V gene, CDR1 is ENHRY and CDR2 is SYGVKD. The CDR3, as DNA: TGTGCCATCAGGCCAGACCGGGACACCAAAGAGACCCAGTACTTC. Its protein is CAIRPDRDTKETQYF.

The rearrangement links TRBV24-1 to TRBJ1-2; D is uncertain. The V and J ends lost 5 bases and 7 bases respectively, with 19 bases between them. Germline CDR1 KGHDR, CDR2 SFDVKD. This CDR3 has 15 amino acids. The CDR3 nucleotides read TGTGCCACCAGTGCGAACACACCTTTTTTGGGTGGCTACACCTTC. Protein product: CATSANTPFLGGYTF.

This clonotype has more than one count but fewer than ten. V usage is TRBV3-1 and J usage is TRBJ1-1; tentatively, D is TRBD1 (6 bases). The CDR3 sequence is 14 residues long. V dropped 4 bases and J dropped 4 bases, with 13 bases sitting between them. Germline values: CDR1 LGHDT, CDR2 YNNKEL (reference sequence). The CDR3 DNA reads as TGTGCCAGCAGCCGCAGGGGAGGCGGCACTGAAGCTTTCTTT. Protein sequence: CASSRRGGGTEAFF. The full variable domain, rest sourced from reference TRBV3-1 and TRBJ1-1, is DTAVSQTPKYLVTQMGNDKSIKCEQNLGHDTMYWYKQDSKKFLKIMFSYNNKELIINETVPNRFSPKSPDKAHLNLHINSLELGDSAVYFCASSRRGGGTEAFFGQGTRLTVV.

This clonotype was recorded at least ten times. The rearrangement joins TRBV10-3 to TRBJ1-5; 12 nucleotides align to TRBD1. The CDR3 contains 14 residues. From germline, CDR1 is ENHRY and CDR2 SYGVKD. The V segment lost 7 bases and the J segment 4 bases; nucleotides outside the gene matches: 2. The CDR3: CAIKGQGANQPQHF. CDR3 bases: TGTGCCATCAAGGGACAGGGGGCGAATCAGCCCCAGCATTTT.

This clonotype was found many times. The rearrangement joins TRBV12-3 or TRBV12-4 to TRBJ1-2, with D unresolved. Trimming stripped 3 bases from V and 11 bases from J, with 25 bases between. The CDR3 consists of 16 residues. CDR3 sequence: CASSFGLDTRRLRYTF. DNA for the CDR3: TGTGCCAGCAGTTTTGGTCTAGACACCCGACGTTTGAGATACACCTTC.

In this sample, this clonotype turned up many times. The chain has TRBV5-1 and TRBJ2-1; D not resolved. CDR1 and CDR2 (germline): SGHRS, YFSETQ. The CDR3 spans 15 residues. V was clipped by 0 bases and J by 2 bases, with 9 bases between them. CDR3 in amino acids: CASSLETPTYNEQFF. In DNA, the CDR3 is TGCGCCAGCAGCTTGGAGACTCCCACCTACAATGAGCAGTTCTTC.

This clonotype was recorded once. V gene TRBV7-2 combines with J gene TRBJ2-3; D may be TRBD2 (5 bases). V lost 4 bases to trimming and J lost 5 bases, with 13 bases between them. Germline values: CDR1 SGHTA, CDR2 FQGNSA. This CDR3 is 14 amino acids long. CDR3 amino acids: CASSSRAEGDTQYF. The CDR3 region has the DNA TGTGCCAGCAGCTCCCGGGCCGAGGGAGATACGCAGTATTTT. The whole variable domain, filled in from reference TRBV7-2 and TRBJ2-3, reads GAGVSQSPSNKVTEKGKDVELRCDPISGHTALYWYRQSLGQGLEFLIYFQGNSAPDKSGLPSDRFSAERTGGSVSTLTIQRTQQEDSAVYLCASSSRAEGDTQYFGPGTRLTVL.

This clonotype was picked up many times. CDR3: CSAQQGAHEQYF. The CDR3 DNA sequence: TGCAGTGCCCAACAGGGGGCCCACGAGCAGTACTTC. The rearrangement joins TRBV20-1 to TRBJ2-7; 9 bases line up with TRBD1. Germline lookup yields CDR1 DFQATT and CDR2 SNEGSKA (reference sequence). The V and J ends lost 6 bases and 5 bases, in that order; junction bases with no gene match: 5. This CDR3 is 12 amino acids long.